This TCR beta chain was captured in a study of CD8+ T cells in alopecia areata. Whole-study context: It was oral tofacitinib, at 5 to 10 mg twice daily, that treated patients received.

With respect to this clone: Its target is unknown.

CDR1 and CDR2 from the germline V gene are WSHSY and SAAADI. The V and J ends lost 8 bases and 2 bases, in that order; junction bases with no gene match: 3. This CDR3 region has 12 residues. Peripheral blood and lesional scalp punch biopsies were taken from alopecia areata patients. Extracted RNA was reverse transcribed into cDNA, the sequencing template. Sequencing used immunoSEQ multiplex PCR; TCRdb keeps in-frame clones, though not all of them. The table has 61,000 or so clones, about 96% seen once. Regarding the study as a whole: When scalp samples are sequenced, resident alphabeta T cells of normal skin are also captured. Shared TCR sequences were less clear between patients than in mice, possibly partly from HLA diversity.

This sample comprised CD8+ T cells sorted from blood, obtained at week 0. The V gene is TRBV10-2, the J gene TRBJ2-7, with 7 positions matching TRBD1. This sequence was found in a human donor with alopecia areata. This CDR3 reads CASRGQPYEQYF. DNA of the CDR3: TGCGCCAGCCGGGGACAGCCCTACGAGCAGTACTTC.